This T cell receptor beta chain originates from a study of tissue T cells after allogeneic stem cell transplantation. Findings and limits, study-wide: Motif-based clustering found tissue-specific repertoire signatures shared across patients, though few clones were shared. Only a limited share of tissue TCRs appeared in blood or spleen. Within patients, tissue anatomy strongly shaped TCR repertoire composition. Which tissue TCRs were alloreactive or antigen-specific was not determined. Some clones might be persisting host cells.

Turning to this clone: No antigen is known for it.

Profiling relied on immunoSEQ multiplex PCR, and the TCRdb table lists in-frame clones only, not all of them. Of under 5,000 clones in the sample, approximately 70% were seen once. V was cut by 0 bases and J by 6 bases, with 7 bases left in between. In germline, CDR1 is ENHRY, CDR2 SYGVKD. The CDR3 covers 13 residues. The clonotype comes from a male donor at least 60 years old with lung cancer. Sequenced material: left colon tissue, taken at autopsy. J is TRBJ2-3 and V is TRBV10-3; D gene unclear. The CDR3 loop is CAISESTMDTQYF. The CDR3 DNA is TGTGCCATCAGTGAGTCGACGATGGATACGCAGTATTTT.